This T cell receptor (beta chain) comes out of a study of T cell clonotyping in hematopoietic cell transplantation. Across the whole study: Recipient samples before transplant were obtained post-cytoreduction. Study observations and caveats: After transplant, recipient diversity fell while pathologically expanded clonotypes grew through day 180.

Note on this clone: Its antigen remains unknown.

Clones were read by immunoSEQ multiplex PCR, and TCRdb kept only the in-frame ones, dropping some. The table has roughly 50,000 clones, over 75% seen once. Described time point: recipient sample about 28 days before transplant, after cytoreduction. Recipient blood drawn about 28 days pretransplant and days 30, 100, 180 after. The CDR3 is 12 residues long. CDR1 is WSHSY and CDR2 is SAAADI in the germline V gene. Trimming took 9 bases from V and 3 from J, leaving 11 bases between them. The gene calls are TRBV10-2 and TRBJ1-1; possibly TRBD1 for D (5 bases). The TCR originated in a man aged 60 to 69 with biphenotypic leukemia. Some clones in this sample may be carry-over from other donors' samples. This specimen was peripheral blood mononuclear cells, taken before stem cell transplant. In DNA, the CDR3 is TGCGCCAGTAGGGGAATGGACACTGAAGCTTTCTTT. Translated: CASRGMDTEAFF.